These 4 T cell receptor beta chains were sequenced from one sample in a study of T cell responses to AZD1222 COVID-19 vaccine. TCRdb's copy holds only in-frame clones and misses some; the assay was immunoSEQ multiplex PCR. The table lists about 140,000 clones, 92% of them singletons. The specimen comprised peripheral blood, sampled 28 days after the second AZD1222 dose. All receptors derive from an adult who received the AZD1222 COVID-19 vaccine.

The genes are TRBV7-9 and TRBJ2-1; 9 bases line up with TRBD1. This CDR3 spans 16 amino acids. V trimming: 4 bases; J trimming: 6 bases; junction bases outside the gene matches: 10. Looked up from germline, CDR1 is SEHNR and CDR2 is FQNEAQ (reference sequence). This CDR3 is CASSSTPGQGGNEQFF. Here the CDR3 DNA reads TGTGCCAGCAGCTCAACCCCGGGACAGGGTGGCAATGAGCAGTTCTTC.

A single count supports this clone. This chain uses TRBV19 with TRBJ1-5; D not resolved. The CDR3 runs to 12 residues. Germline CDR1 LNHDA, CDR2 SQIVND (reference sequence). Trimming pared 3 bases from V and 10 bases from J, leaving 10 bases between. The CDR3 here is CASSISFQPQHF. CDR3 DNA sequence: TGTGCCAGTAGTATCTCCTTTCAACCCCAGCATTTT.

This clone appeared a single time. The genes are TRBV6-5 and TRBJ2-2, with D uncertain. Germline CDR1 is MNHEY and CDR2 is SVGAGI. Trimming removed 4 bases from V and 5 bases from J, with 11 bases in between. The length of the CDR3 is 14 residues. CDR3 in amino acids: CASSLGTVTGELFF. In DNA, the CDR3 is TGTGCCAGCAGTTTGGGAACAGTTACCGGGGAGCTGTTTTTT.

V gene TRBV6-5 combines with J gene TRBJ1-2; 8 positions agree with TRBD1. The ends lost 6 bases at V and 3 bases at J; junction bases unmatched: 9. CDR3 length: 15 residues. The germline V gene encodes CDR1 MNHEY and CDR2 SVGAGI. The CDR3 spells CASRGPATGDYGYTF. The CDR3 DNA sequence: TGTGCCAGCAGGGGCCCCGCGACAGGGGACTATGGCTACACCTTC.